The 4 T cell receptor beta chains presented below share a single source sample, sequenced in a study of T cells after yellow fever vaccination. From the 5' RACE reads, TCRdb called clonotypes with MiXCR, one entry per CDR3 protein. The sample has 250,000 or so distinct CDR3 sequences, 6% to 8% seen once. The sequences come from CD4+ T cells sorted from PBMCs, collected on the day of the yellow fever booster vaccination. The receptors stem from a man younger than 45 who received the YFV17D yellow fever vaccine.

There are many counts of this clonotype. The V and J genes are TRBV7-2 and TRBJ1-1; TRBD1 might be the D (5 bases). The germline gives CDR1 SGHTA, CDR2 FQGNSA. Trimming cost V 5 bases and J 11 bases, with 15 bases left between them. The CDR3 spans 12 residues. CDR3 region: CASSRHGGVAFF. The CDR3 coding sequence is TGTGCCAGCAGCCGTCACGGGGGGGTGGCTTTCTTT.

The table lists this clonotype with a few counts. The chain's CDR3 is CASSYSHQGGRSYEQYF. DNA of the CDR3: TGTGCCAGCAGTTACTCACACCAGGGGGGCCGCTCCTACGAGCAGTACTTC. The chain carries TRBV27 and TRBJ2-7; D may be TRBD1 (7 bases). CDR1 and CDR2 (germline): MNHEY, SMNVEV (reference sequence). The CDR3 covers 17 residues. Trimming took 4 bases from V and 0 from J, leaving 19 bases between them.

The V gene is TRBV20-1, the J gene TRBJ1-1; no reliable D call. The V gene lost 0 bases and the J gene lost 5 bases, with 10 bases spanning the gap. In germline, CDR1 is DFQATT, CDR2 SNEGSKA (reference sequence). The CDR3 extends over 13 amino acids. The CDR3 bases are TGCAGTGCTAGAGAAGTCTTAGGGACTGAAGCTTTCTTT. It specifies CSAREVLGTEAFF.

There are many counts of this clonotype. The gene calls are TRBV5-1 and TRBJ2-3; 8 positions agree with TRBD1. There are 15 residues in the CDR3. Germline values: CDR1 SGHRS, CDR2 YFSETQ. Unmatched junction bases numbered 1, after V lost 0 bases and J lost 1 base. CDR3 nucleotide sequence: TGCGCCAGCAGCTTGGAGACAGGGGGCACAGATACGCAGTATTTT. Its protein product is CASSLETGGTDTQYF. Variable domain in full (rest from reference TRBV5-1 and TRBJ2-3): KAGVTQTPRYLIKTRGQQVTLSCSPISGHRSVSWYQQTPGQGLQFLFEYFSETQRNKGNFPGRFSGRQFSNSRSEMNVSTLELGDSALYLCASSLETGGTDTQYFGPGTRLTVL.